This TCR beta chain was captured in a study of blood T cell repertoires in COVID-19. The wider study: Specimens from acute and convalescent COVID-19 originated in the United States, Italy and Spain.

V lost 4 bases to trimming and J lost 1 base; unmatched junction nucleotides: 13. Germline V gene sequence: CDR1 MDHEN, CDR2 SYDVKM. This CDR3 contains 18 residues. Per the study methods: Amplification from reference gene primers served as the basis for estimated nucleated cell counts. TCRdb keeps only in-frame clones here, not all; method: immunoSEQ multiplex PCR. From that table come the V and J calls and clone size; the DNA was used to work out D and trimming. The sample records about 140,000 clones, over 80% being singletons. The receptor's source is a human donor in a cohort sampled during active COVID-19. Sequencing input: peripheral blood. V gene TRBV28 combines with J gene TRBJ2-4; TRBD1 aligns across 7 bases. Written as DNA, the CDR3 is TGTGCCAGCAGTTCCCTCCACTCCGGGACAGTCGCCAAAAACATTCAGTACTTC. Amino acids: CASSSLHSGTVAKNIQYF.